This T cell receptor beta chain was obtained from a study of cytomegalovirus exposure and HLA in healthy donors. Overall study findings and caveats: In a later analysis, HLA-associated beta chains showed higher expansion and lower generation probabilities than comparable chains. A likely sequencing artifact accounted for one observed cluster of highly shared sequence variants.

There are 13 residues in the CDR3. V was clipped by 7 bases and J by 7 bases, with 16 bases between them. Germline values: CDR1 MNHEY, CDR2 SVGAGI. Primers for the PCR totalled 60 Vbeta and 13 Jbeta. Original handling: Later work found 80 million or so unique TCR beta chains, with 10 million to 14 million shared. Libraries were prepared by immunoSEQ multiplex PCR; TCRdb keeps only in-frame clonotypes and omits some of them. V, J and clone size derive from that table, while D and trimming were established from the DNA sequence. Recorded here are some 110,000 clones; the top ten clones represent approximately 6.8%. Note on this clone: Antigen specificity is unknown.

Nominal health characterized the donors when sampled, though unrecorded immune exposures were likely. The chain recombines TRBV6-5 with TRBJ1-1, with unresolved D. The origin of this receptor is a man aged 35 to 55 in good health and CMV-seropositive. Sequenced sample: PBMCs. Here the CDR3 reads CASTPAARIEAFF. The CDR3, as DNA: TGTGCCAGCACCCCGGCCGCCAGGATTGAAGCTTTCTTT.